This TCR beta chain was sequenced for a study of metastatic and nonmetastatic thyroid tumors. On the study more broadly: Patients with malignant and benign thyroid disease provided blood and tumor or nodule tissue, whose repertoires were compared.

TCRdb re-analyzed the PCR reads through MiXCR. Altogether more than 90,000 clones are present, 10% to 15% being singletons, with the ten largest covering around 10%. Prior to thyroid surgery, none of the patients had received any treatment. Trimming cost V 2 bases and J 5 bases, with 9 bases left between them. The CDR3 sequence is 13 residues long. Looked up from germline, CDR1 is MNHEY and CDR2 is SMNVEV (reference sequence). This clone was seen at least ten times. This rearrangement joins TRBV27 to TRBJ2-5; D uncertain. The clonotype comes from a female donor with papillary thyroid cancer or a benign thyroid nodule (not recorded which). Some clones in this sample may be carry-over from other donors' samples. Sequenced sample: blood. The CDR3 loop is CASSLPRRETQYF. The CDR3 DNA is TGTGCCAGCAGTTTACCCCGAAGGGAGACCCAGTACTTC.